This is a list of T cell receptor beta chains from one sample in a study of T cells after yellow fever vaccination. TCRdb re-called the 5' RACE reads through MiXCR, storing one row per CDR3 protein. The sample contains roughly 150,000 distinct CDR3 sequences, more than 6% of which appear only once. Sequenced here: CD4+ T cells sorted from PBMCs, sampled 5 days after the yellow fever booster vaccination. The receptor set was obtained from a man aged 25-40 years who received the YFV17D yellow fever vaccine. Each CDR3 is given with its conserved first and last residue. D genes are given only for firm matches. Expanded clones get a size class; other rows say once, few or many, or leave the size out.

V gene	clone size	D gene	J gene	CDR3 DNA	CDR3 protein
TRBV12-3/TRBV12-4	many	TRBD1	TRBJ1-5	TGTGCCAGCAGTACCGGGACAGGGTGGACGCAGCCCCAGCATTTT	CASSTGTGWTQPQHF
TRBV7-2	many	TRBD2	TRBJ2-7	TGTGCCAGCAGCCTGGCCACTAGCGGGAGTAGCGAGCAGTACTTC	CASSLATSGSSEQYF
TRBV20-1	-	TRBD1	TRBJ2-2	TGCAGTGCTAGGGGACAGGGTAACGGGGAGCTGTTTTTT	CSARGQGNGELFF
TRBV24-1	many	-	TRBJ1-1	TGTGCCACCAGTGAACAGGCTGAAGCTTTCTTT	CATSEQAEAFF
TRBV7-2	many	-	TRBJ2-7	TGTGCCAGTTTAGAGGTGAACTACGAGCAGTACTTC	CASLEVNYEQYF
TRBV5-1	many	TRBD1	TRBJ2-5	TGCGCCAGCAGCCTCGGGACAGGGACGCAAGAGACCCAGTACTTC	CASSLGTGTQETQYF
TRBV18	many	TRBD2	TRBJ2-1	TGTGCCAGCTCACCTTTAGCGGGAGGGCCGGACAATGAGCAGTTCTTC	CASSPLAGGPDNEQFF
TRBV3-1	-	-	TRBJ2-1	TGTGCCAGCAGCCACACGGTTAAGAATAGCTATGAGCAGTTCTTC	CASSHTVKNSYEQFF
TRBV5-4	-	TRBD1	TRBJ1-2	TGTGCCAGCAGCTTGCGGACAGGGGGAACAGGTGGCTACACCTTC	CASSLRTGGTGGYTF
TRBV20-1	few	TRBD2	TRBJ2-7	TGCAGTGCTAGAGATGCGGGACTAGCGGGAGGAGGTTTTGGCGACGAGCAGTACTTC	CSARDAGLAGGGFGDEQYF
TRBV10-2	-	-	TRBJ2-7	TGCGCCAGCAGTGAACCTAGCAAGACCTACGAGCAGTACTTC	CASSEPSKTYEQYF
TRBV5-6	few	TRBD1	TRBJ1-3	TGTGCCAGCAGCCTTTGGGACAGGGGCTCCTCTGGAAACACCATATATTTT	CASSLWDRGSSGNTIYF
TRBV5-4	few	-	TRBJ2-4	TGTGCCAGCAGCGACCCAGTGGGAGAGGGCATTCAGTACTTC	CASSDPVGEGIQYF
TRBV20-1	many	TRBD2	TRBJ2-1	TGCAGTGCAGAACCTAGCGGGCGCTACAATGAGCAGTTCTTC	CSAEPSGRYNEQFF
TRBV20-1	-	-	TRBJ2-5	TGCTGCGCTAGAGTTATCCATGCTGGCGAGAGGGAGACCCAGTACTTC	CCARVIHAGERETQYF
TRBV15	many	TRBD2	TRBJ2-7	TGTGCCACCAGCAGAGGGGGAGGGCTAAGCGAGCAGTACTTC	CATSRGGGLSEQYF
TRBV20-1	many	-	TRBJ2-7	TGCAGTGCTTCCTTGGGGACTCTGGAGTCGGGCGAGCAGTACTTC	CSASLGTLESGEQYF
TRBV3-1	many	-	TRBJ2-1	TGTGCCAGCAGATGGGGCGAGCATGAGCAGTTCTTC	CASRWGEHEQFF
TRBV28	few	TRBD2	TRBJ2-5	TGTGCCAGCAGTCCCGGGGGGGTCGGGAGAGAGACCCAGTACTTC	CASSPGGVGRETQYF
TRBV29-1	many	TRBD1	TRBJ2-7	TGCAGCGTTGAAGGCCGGGACAGGGGGCGCTACGAGCAGTACTTC	CSVEGRDRGRYEQYF
TRBV29-1	many	-	TRBJ2-2	TGCAGCGTAGGACGGGGTCACGGGGAGCTGTTTTTT	CSVGRGHGELFF
TRBV20-1	few	-	TRBJ2-5	TGCAGTGCTAGAGGGGCAGCTCCTACCCAGTACTTC	CSARGAAPTQYF
TRBV6-2/TRBV6-3	many	TRBD2	TRBJ2-1	TGTGCCAGCAGACTAGCGGGAGGATATGAGCAGTTCTTC	CASRLAGGYEQFF
TRBV5-1	many	-	TRBJ2-3	TGCGCCAGCGGTCCCGGAAGCGGCACAGATACGCAGTATTTT	CASGPGSGTDTQYF
TRBV3-1	few	-	TRBJ1-5	TGTGCCAGCAGCCCCGAGCGTAATCAGCCCCAGCATTTT	CASSPERNQPQHF
TRBV15	-	-	TRBJ2-2	TGTGCCACCAGCAGCAGGTCCACTGGGGAGCTGTTTTTT	CATSSRSTGELFF
TRBV24-1	many	TRBD2	TRBJ2-3	TGTGCCACCAGTGACCGGACTAGCGGGAGGCCACCCAAGTATTTT	CATSDRTSGRPPKYF
TRBV20-1	many	TRBD1	TRBJ2-7	TGCAGTGCTCACGGACAGGGGTACGAGCAGTACTTC	CSAHGQGYEQYF
TRBV3-1	many	TRBD2	TRBJ2-3	TGTGCCAGCAGCCTCCACCGGACTAGCGGGATGGCAGATACGCAGTATTTT	CASSLHRTSGMADTQYF
TRBV6-2/TRBV6-3	many	TRBD1	TRBJ2-7	TGTGCCAGCAGTTACGCCCAGGGACAGGGTTCCTACGAGCAGTACTTC	CASSYAQGQGSYEQYF
TRBV10-1	-	-	TRBJ1-2	TGCGCCAGCAGCCGGGGGCCAGGATCAGGCTACACCTTC	CASSRGPGSGYTF
TRBV20-1	many	TRBD2	TRBJ2-3	TGCAGTGCGAAGCGGGAAACAGATACGCAGTATTTT	CSAKRETDTQYF
TRBV6-1	many	-	TRBJ1-3	TGTGCCAGCAGTGAAGCAGGGCCATTGGGAAACACCATATATTTT	CASSEAGPLGNTIYF
TRBV7-9	many	-	TRBJ2-7	TGTGCCAGCAGCTTAGCACCCACCTACGAGCAGTACTTC	CASSLAPTYEQYF
TRBV6-2/TRBV6-3	many	-	TRBJ2-3	TGTGCCAGCAGTTACTCGAGACGGGGGCGTCCGACAGATACGCAGTATTTT	CASSYSRRGRPTDTQYF
TRBV24-1	many	-	TRBJ2-3	TGTGCCACCAGTGATTTGTTCACAGATACGCAGTATTTT	CATSDLFTDTQYF
TRBV20-1	many	TRBD1	TRBJ1-1	TGCAGTGCTAGGGACAGGGGGACGATAGCTGAAGCTTTCTTT	CSARDRGTIAEAFF
TRBV20-1	many	-	TRBJ1-1	TGCAGTGCTAGAGATTGGTCCCAGCCCCCGAACACTGAAGCTTTCTTT	CSARDWSQPPNTEAFF
TRBV21-1	many	-	TRBJ1-6	TGTGCCAGCAGCAACGGTCATTCACCCCTCCACTTT	CASSNGHSPLHF
TRBV27	many	TRBD1	TRBJ2-1	TGTGCCAGCAGTTTATCGCCCCTTAGGGACAGGACCTACAATGAGCAGTTCTTC	CASSLSPLRDRTYNEQFF
TRBV10-3	many	-	TRBJ2-7	TGTGCCATCAGTGGGGGAGACGAGCAGTACTTC	CAISGGDEQYF
TRBV15	many	TRBD2	TRBJ2-5	TGTGCCACCAGCAGAGATTTGACTAGCGGGAGTGAGACCCAGTACTTC	CATSRDLTSGSETQYF
TRBV5-1	many	TRBD2	TRBJ2-3	TGCGCCAGCAGCACCCCTACTAGCGGAGGCACAGATACGCAGTATTTT	CASSTPTSGGTDTQYF
TRBV18	many	-	TRBJ1-5	TGTGCCAGCTCACCACCCGGGGGCCTTCAGCCCCAGCATTTT	CASSPPGGLQPQHF
TRBV20-1	many	-	TRBJ1-2	TGCAGTGCCCCGGTGGGAGCCTACTCGGGCTACACCTTC	CSAPVGAYSGYTF
TRBV20-1	many	-	TRBJ2-5	TGCAGTGCTAGAGATCGGAGGATCCCTGGAGAGACCCAGTACTTC	CSARDRRIPGETQYF
TRBV2	many	TRBD1	TRBJ2-1	TGTGCCAGCAGTGATGTTCAGGGGGCGGGCGAGCAGTTCTTC	CASSDVQGAGEQFF
TRBV20-1	many	TRBD2	TRBJ2-5	TGCAGTACGAGTGGGAGGGGAGAGACCCAGTACTTC	CSTSGRGETQYF
TRBV5-1	many	-	TRBJ1-1	TGCGCCAGCAGCCCCGTCGGGGGCGCGGGCACTGAAGCTTTCTTT	CASSPVGGAGTEAFF
TRBV18	many	-	TRBJ2-2	TGTGCCAGCTCACCGGTCCTAGCGTCGAACACCGGGGAGCTGTTTTTT	CASSPVLASNTGELFF
TRBV7-2	many	-	TRBJ2-7	TGTGCCAGCAGCTCGGCAGCGACCTACGAGCAGTACTTC	CASSSAATYEQYF
TRBV5-1	-	-	TRBJ2-1	TGCGCCAGCAGCCCAGTGGGGGAGTCACACAATGAGCAGTTCTTC	CASSPVGESHNEQFF
TRBV6-1	many	-	TRBJ2-7	TGTGCCAGCAGTCGCCTTGGGGTAGGGTCCTACGAGCAGTACTTC	CASSRLGVGSYEQYF
TRBV9	-	-	TRBJ2-5	TGTGCCAGCAGCGGGGGCCCCTCTAGCGCTAGTCGAGAGACCCAGTACTTC	CASSGGPSSASRETQYF
TRBV7-9	few	-	TRBJ2-3	TGTGCCAGCAGCTCCGCCGGTAGCACAGATACGCAGTATTTT	CASSSAGSTDTQYF
TRBV20-1	many	-	TRBJ2-1	TGCAGTGCACCTTCCGGGGGCTCCTACAATGAGCAGTTCTTC	CSAPSGGSYNEQFF
TRBV5-1	-	TRBD1	TRBJ2-7	TGCGCCAGCAGCTTGGCAACAGGGGGAGTTCCCTACGAGCAGTACTTC	CASSLATGGVPYEQYF
TRBV12-3/TRBV12-4	-	-	TRBJ2-7	TGTGCCAGCACCTCGTCGGGGTCTTTCGACGAGCAGTACTTC	CASTSSGSFDEQYF
TRBV4-3	many	-	TRBJ2-1	TGCGCCAGCAGCCAAGAGAGAAGCGCCCGAGGGTCCTACAATGAGCAGTTCTTC	CASSQERSARGSYNEQFF
TRBV29-1	many	TRBD2	TRBJ2-7	TGCAGCGTTAAAGGCGGGGGGAACTCCTACGAGCAGTACTTC	CSVKGGGNSYEQYF